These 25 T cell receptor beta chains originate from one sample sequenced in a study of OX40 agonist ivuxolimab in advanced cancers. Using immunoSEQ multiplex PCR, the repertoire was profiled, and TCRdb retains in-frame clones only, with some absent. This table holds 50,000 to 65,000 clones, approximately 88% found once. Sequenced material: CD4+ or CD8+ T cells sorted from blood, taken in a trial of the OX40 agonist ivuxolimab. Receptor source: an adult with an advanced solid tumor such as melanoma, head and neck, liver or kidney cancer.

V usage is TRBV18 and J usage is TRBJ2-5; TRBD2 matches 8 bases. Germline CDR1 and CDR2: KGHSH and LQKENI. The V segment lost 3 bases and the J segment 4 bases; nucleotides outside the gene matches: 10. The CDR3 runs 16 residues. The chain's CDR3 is CASSPPGLVSGETQYF. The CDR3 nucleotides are TGTGCCAGCTCACCTCCGGGACTAGTAAGCGGAGAGACCCAGTACTTC.

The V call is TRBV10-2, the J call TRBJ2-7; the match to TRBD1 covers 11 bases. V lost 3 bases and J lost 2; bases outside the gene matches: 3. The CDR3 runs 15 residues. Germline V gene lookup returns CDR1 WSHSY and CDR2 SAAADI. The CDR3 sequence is CASSEGTGGPYEQYF. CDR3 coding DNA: TGCGCCAGCAGTGAAGGGACAGGGGGTCCCTACGAGCAGTACTTC.

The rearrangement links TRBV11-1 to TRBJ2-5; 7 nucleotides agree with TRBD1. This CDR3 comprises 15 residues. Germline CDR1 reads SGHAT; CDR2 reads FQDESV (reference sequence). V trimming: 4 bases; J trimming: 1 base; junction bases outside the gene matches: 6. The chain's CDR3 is CASSSTRDSQETQYF. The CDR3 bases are TGTGCCAGCAGCTCAACTAGGGACAGCCAAGAGACCCAGTACTTC.

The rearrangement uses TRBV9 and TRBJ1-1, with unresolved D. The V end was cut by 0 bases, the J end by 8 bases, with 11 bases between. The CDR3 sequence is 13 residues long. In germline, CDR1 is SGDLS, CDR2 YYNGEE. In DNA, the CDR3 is TGTGCCAGCAGCGTAGAGGAGGGCACGGAAGCTTTCTTT. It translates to CASSVEEGTEAFF.

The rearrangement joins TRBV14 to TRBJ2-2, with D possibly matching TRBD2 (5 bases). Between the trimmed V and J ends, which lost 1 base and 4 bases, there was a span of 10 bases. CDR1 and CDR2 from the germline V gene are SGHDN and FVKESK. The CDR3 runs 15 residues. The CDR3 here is CASSQVRGRTGELFF. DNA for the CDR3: TGTGCCAGCAGCCAAGTTCGGGGTCGCACCGGGGAGCTGTTTTTT.

The CDR3 here is CSVGGTSRGTQYF. CDR3 DNA sequence: TGCAGCGTCGGGGGGACTAGTCGGGGTACGCAGTATTTT. V and J are TRBV29-1 and TRBJ2-3; 8 bases agree with TRBD2. This CDR3 is 13 amino acids long. Germline V lookup: CDR1 SQVTM, CDR2 ANQGSEA. J lost 8 bases, V lost 6 bases, and 10 bases had no gene match.

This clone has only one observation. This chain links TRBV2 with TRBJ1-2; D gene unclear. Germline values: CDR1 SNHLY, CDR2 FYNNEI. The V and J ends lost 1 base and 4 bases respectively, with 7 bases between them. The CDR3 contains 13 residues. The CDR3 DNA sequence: TGTGCCAGCAGTGAAGGGACGACCTATGGCTACACCTTC. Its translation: CASSEGTTYGYTF.

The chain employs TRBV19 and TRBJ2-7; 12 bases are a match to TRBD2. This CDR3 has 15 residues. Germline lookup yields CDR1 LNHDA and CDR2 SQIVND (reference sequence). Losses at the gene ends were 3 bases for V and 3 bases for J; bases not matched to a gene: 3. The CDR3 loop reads CASSIQTSGGYEQYF. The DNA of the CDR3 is TGTGCCAGTAGTATTCAGACTAGCGGGGGCTACGAGCAGTACTTC.

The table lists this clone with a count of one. Here the CDR3 reads CASLGVGSKNIQYF. CDR3 bases: TGTGCCAGCTTGGGGGTTGGGTCCAAAAACATTCAGTACTTC. The chain uses TRBV6-1 and TRBJ2-4; D tentatively reads TRBD1 or TRBD2 (5 bases each). Germline CDR1 MNHNS, CDR2 SASEGT. This CDR3 is 14 amino acids long. Trimming took 8 bases from V and 2 from J, leaving 13 bases between them.

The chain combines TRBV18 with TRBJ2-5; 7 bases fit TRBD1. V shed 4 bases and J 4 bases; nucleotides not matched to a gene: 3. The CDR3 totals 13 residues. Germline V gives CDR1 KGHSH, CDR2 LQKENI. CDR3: CASSRNRGETQYF. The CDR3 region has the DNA TGTGCCAGCTCACGGAACAGGGGAGAGACCCAGTACTTC.

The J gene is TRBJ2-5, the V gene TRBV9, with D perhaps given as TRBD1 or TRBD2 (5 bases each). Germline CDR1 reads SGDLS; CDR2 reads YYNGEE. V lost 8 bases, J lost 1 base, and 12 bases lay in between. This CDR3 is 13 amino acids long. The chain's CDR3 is CASSRDGQETQYF. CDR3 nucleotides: TGTGCCAGTTCTAGGGACGGCCAAGAGACCCAGTACTTC.

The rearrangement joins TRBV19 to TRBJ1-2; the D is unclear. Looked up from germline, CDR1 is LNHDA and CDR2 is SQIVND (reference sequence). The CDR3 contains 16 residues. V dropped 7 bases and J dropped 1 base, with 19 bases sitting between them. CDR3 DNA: TGTGCCAGTACCTACCAATCCCACGGAAATAACTATGGCTACACCTTC. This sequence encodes CASTYQSHGNNYGYTF.

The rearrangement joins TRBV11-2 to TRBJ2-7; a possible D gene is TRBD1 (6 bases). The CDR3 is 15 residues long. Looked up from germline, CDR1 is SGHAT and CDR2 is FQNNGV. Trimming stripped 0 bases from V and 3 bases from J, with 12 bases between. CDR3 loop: CASSLEQGIFYEQYF. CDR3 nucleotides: TGTGCCAGCAGCTTAGAACAGGGTATCTTCTACGAGCAGTACTTC.

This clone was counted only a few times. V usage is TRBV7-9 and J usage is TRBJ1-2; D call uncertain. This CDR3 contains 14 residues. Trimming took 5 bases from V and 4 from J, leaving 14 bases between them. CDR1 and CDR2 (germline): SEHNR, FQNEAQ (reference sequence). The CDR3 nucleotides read TGTGCCAGCAGCCCCTCCGGTGGGCTCTATGGCTACACCTTC. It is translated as CASSPSGGLYGYTF.

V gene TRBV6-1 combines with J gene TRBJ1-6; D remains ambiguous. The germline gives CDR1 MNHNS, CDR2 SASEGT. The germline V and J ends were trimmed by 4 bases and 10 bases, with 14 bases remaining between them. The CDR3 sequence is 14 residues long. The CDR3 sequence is CASSAGPYGSPLHF. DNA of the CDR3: TGTGCCAGCAGTGCCGGCCCTTACGGATCACCCCTCCACTTT.

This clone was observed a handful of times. This CDR3 reads CAISESNPTQPQHF. CDR3 in DNA: TGTGCCATCAGTGAGTCGAATCCGACTCAGCCCCAGCATTTT. This chain uses TRBV10-3 with TRBJ1-5; D is ambiguous. The V gene's germline CDR1 is ENHRY and CDR2 SYGVKD. The CDR3 spans 14 residues. The ends were cut back, 0 bases at V and 6 bases at J, with 9 bases in the middle.

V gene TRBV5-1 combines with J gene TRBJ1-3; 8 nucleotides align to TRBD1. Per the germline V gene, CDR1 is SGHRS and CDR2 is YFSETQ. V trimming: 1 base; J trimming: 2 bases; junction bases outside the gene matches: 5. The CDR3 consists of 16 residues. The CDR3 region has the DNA TGCGCCAGCAGCTTGCAGGGGGCAAGGACTGGAAACACCATATATTTT. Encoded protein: CASSLQGARTGNTIYF.

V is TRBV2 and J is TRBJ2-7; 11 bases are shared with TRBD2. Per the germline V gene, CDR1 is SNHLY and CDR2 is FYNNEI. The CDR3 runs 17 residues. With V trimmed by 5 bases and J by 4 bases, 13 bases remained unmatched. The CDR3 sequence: CASSTGTSGTRRYEQYF. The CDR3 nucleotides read TGTGCCAGCAGTACCGGGACTAGCGGTACAAGGCGGTACGAGCAGTACTTC.

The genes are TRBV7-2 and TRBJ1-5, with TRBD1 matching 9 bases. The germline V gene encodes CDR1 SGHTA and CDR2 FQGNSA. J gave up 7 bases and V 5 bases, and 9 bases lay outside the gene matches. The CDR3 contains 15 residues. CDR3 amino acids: CASSLNRGLGQPQHF. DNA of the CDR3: TGTGCCAGCAGCCTGAACAGGGGGCTAGGGCAGCCCCAGCATTTT.

The CDR3: CASSPPGLMDEKLFF. DNA of the CDR3: TGTGCCAGCTCACCCCCCGGGCTAATGGATGAAAAACTGTTTTTT. This rearrangement joins TRBV18 to TRBJ1-4; D is unclear. The ends were cut back, 3 bases at V and 6 bases at J, with 14 bases in the middle. CDR3 length: 15 residues. The V gene's germline CDR1 is KGHSH and CDR2 LQKENI. The full variable domain, rest sourced from reference TRBV18 and TRBJ1-4, is NAGVMQNPRHLVRRRGQEARLRCSPMKGHSHVYWYRQLPEEGLKFMVYLQKENIIDESGMPKERFSAEFPKEGPSILRIQQVVRGDSAAYFCASSPPGLMDEKLFFGSGTQLSVL.

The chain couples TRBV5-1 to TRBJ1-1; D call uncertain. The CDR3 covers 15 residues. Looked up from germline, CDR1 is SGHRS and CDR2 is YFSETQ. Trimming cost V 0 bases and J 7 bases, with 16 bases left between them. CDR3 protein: CASSLARPPDGEAFF. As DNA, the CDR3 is TGCGCCAGCAGCTTGGCCCGGCCCCCGGACGGTGAAGCTTTCTTT. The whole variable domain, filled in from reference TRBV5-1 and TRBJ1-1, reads KAGVTQTPRYLIKTRGQQVTLSCSPISGHRSVSWYQQTPGQGLQFLFEYFSETQRNKGNFPGRFSGRQFSNSRSEMNVSTLELGDSALYLCASSLARPPDGEAFFGQGTRLTVV.

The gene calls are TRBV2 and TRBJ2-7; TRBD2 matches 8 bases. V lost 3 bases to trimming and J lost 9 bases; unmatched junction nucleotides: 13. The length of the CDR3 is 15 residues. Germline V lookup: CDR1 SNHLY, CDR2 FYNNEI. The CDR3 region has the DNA TGTGCCAGCAGTGATCGGCTAGCGGGCCGGGGAGGGCAGTACTTC. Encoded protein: CASSDRLAGRGGQYF. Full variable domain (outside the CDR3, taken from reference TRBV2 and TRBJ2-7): EPEVTQTPSHQVTQMGQEVILRCVPISNHLYFYWYRQILGQKVEFLVSFYNNEISEKSEIFDDQFSVERPDGSNFTLKIRSTKLEDSAMYFCASSDRLAGRGGQYFGPGTRLTVT.

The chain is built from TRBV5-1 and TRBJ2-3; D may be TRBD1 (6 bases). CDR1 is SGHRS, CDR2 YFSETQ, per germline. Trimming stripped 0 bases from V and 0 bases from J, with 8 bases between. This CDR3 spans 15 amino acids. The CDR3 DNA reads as TGCGCCAGCAGCTTGGCTGGACAGAGCACAGATACGCAGTATTTT. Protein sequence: CASSLAGQSTDTQYF.

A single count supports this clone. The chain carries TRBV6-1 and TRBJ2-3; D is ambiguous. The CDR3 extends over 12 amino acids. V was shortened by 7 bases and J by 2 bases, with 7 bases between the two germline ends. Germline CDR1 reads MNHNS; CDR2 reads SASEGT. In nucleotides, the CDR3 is TGTGCCAGCATACTTAACACAGATACGCAGTATTTT. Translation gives CASILNTDTQYF.

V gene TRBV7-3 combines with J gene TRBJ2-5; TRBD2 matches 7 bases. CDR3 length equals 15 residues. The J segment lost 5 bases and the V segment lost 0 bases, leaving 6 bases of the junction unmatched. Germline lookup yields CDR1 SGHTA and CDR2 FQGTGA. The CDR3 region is CASSLTRGDSETQYF. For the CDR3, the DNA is TGTGCCAGCAGCTTAACCCGGGGGGATTCGGAGACCCAGTACTTC.